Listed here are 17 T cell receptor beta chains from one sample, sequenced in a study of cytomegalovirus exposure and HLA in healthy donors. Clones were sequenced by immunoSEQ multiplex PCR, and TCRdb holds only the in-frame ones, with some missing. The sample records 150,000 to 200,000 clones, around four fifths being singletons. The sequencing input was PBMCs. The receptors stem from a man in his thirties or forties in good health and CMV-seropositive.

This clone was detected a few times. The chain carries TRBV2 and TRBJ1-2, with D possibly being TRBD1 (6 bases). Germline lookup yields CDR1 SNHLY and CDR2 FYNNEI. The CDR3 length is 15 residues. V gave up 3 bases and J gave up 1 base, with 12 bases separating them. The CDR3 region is CASSDGQGSNYGYTF. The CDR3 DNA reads TGTGCCAGCAGTGACGGGCAGGGGAGTAACTATGGCTACACCTTC.

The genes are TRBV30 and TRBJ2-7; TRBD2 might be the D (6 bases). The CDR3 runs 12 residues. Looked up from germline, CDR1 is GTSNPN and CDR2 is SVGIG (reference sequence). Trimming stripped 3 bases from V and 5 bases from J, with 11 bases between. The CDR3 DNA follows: TGTGCCTGGAGAGGGAAGCGGGACGAGCAGTACTTC. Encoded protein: CAWRGKRDEQYF.

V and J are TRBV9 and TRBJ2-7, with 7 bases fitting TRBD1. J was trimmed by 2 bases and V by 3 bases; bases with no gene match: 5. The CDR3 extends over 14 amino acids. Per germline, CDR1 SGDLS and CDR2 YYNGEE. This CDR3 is CASSAEDRTYEQYF. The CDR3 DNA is TGTGCCAGCAGCGCGGAGGACAGGACCTACGAGCAGTACTTC.

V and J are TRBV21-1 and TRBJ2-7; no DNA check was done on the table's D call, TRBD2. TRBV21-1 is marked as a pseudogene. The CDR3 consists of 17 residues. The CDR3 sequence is CASSKVVVAGVSYEQYF. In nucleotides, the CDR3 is TGTGCCAGCAGCAAAGTTGTGGTAGCGGGGGTGTCCTACGAGCAGTACTTC.

The CDR3 DNA follows: TGCGCCAGCAGCCCCCAAGGGACAGGCCTTGGCTACACCTTC. Translated: CASSPQGTGLGYTF. The chain employs TRBV5-1 and TRBJ1-2; 8 bases agree with TRBD1. The germline V gene encodes CDR1 SGHRS and CDR2 YFSETQ. Trimming removed 4 bases from V and 7 bases from J; junction bases left unmatched: 9. The CDR3 consists of 14 residues.

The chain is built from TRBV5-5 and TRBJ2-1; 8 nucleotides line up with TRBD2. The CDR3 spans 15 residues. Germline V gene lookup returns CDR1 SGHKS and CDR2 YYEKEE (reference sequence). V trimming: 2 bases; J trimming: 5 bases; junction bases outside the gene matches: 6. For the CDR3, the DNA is TGTGCCAGCAGCTTCAGTAGCGGGGTGGACAATGAGCAGTTCTTC. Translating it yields CASSFSSGVDNEQFF.

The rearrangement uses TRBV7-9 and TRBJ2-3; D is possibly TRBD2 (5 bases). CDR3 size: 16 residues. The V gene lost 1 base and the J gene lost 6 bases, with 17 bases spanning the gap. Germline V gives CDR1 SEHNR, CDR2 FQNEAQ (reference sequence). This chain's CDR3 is CASSLVGRGGGDTQYF. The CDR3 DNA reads TGTGCCAGCAGCTTAGTCGGACGAGGAGGCGGGGATACGCAGTATTTT. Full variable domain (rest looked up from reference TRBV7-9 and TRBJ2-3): DTGVSQNPRHKITKRGQNVTFRCDPISEHNRLYWYRQTLGQGPEFLTYFQNEAQLEKSRLLSDRFSAERPKGSFSTLEIQRTEQGDSAMYLCASSLVGRGGGDTQYFGPGTRLTVL.

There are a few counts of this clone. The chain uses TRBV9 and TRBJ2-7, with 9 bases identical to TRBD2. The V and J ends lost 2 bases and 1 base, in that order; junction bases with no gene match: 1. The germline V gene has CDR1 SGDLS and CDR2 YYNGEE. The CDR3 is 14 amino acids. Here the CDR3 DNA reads TGTGCCAGCAGCGTTAGCGGGGGTTCCTACGAGCAGTACTTC. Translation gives CASSVSGGSYEQYF. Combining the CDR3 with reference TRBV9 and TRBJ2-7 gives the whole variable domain DSGVTQTPKHLITATGQRVTLRCSPRSGDLSVYWYQQSLDQGLQFLIQYYNGEERAKGNILERFSAQQFPDLHSELNLSSLELGDSALYFCASSVSGGSYEQYFGPGTRLTVT.

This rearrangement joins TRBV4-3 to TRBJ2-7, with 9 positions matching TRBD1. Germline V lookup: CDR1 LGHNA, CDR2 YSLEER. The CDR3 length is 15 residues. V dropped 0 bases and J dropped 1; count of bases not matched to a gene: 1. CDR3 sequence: CASSQETGGSYEQYF. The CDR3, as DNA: TGCGCCAGCAGCCAAGAGACAGGGGGTTCCTACGAGCAGTACTTC.

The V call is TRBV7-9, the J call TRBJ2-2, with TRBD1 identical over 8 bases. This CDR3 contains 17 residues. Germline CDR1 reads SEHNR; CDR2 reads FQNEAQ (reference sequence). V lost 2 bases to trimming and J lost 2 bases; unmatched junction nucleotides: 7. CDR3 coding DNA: TGTGCCAGCAGCTTACCACGGACAGGGTCAAACACCGGGGAGCTGTTTTTT. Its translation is CASSLPRTGSNTGELFF.

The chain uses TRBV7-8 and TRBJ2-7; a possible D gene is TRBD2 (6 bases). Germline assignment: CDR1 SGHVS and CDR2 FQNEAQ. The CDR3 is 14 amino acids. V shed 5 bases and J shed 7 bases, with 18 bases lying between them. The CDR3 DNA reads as TGTGCCAGCAGCCTGGGACGGGGGAGTTGGGAGCAGTACTTC. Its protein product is CASSLGRGSWEQYF.

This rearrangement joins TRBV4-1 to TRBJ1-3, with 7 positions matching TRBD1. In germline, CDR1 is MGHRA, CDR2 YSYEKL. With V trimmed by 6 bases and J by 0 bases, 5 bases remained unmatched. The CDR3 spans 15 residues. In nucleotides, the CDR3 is TGCGCCAGCAGAGCCCCAGGGGGCTCTGGAAACACCATATATTTT. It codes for CASRAPGGSGNTIYF.

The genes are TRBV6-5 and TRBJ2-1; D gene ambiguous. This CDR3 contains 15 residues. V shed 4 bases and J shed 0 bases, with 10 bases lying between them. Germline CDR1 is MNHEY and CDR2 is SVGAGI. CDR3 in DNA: TGTGCCAGCAGTTTAGTCGGTAGCTCCTACAATGAGCAGTTCTTC. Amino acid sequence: CASSLVGSSYNEQFF.

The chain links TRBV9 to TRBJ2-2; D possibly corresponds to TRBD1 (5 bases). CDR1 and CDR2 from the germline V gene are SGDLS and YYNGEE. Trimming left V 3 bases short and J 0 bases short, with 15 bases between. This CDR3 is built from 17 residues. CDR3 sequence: CASSARGGRANTGELFF. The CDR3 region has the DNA TGTGCCAGCAGCGCTCGAGGTGGCAGGGCGAACACCGGGGAGCTGTTTTTT.

The CDR3, as DNA: TGCGCCAGCAGTCGAAGGGGGAGAAGCAATCAGCCCCAGCATTTT. Its protein product is CASSRRGRSNQPQHF. The J gene is TRBJ1-5, the V gene TRBV10-2; the D gene is possibly TRBD1 (6 bases). Germline CDR1 WSHSY, CDR2 SAAADI. V was shortened by 5 bases and J by 1 base, with 12 bases between the two germline ends. The CDR3 totals 15 residues.

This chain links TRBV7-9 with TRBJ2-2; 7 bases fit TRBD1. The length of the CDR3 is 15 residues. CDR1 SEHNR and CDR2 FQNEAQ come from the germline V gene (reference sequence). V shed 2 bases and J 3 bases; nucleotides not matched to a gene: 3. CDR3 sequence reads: CASSLKGAYTGELFF. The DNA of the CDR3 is TGTGCCAGCAGCTTAAAGGGGGCTTACACCGGGGAGCTGTTTTTT. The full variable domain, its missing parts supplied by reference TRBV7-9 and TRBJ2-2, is DTGVSQNPRHKITKRGQNVTFRCDPISEHNRLYWYRQTLGQGPEFLTYFQNEAQLEKSRLLSDRFSAERPKGSFSTLEIQRTEQGDSAMYLCASSLKGAYTGELFFGEGSRLTVL.

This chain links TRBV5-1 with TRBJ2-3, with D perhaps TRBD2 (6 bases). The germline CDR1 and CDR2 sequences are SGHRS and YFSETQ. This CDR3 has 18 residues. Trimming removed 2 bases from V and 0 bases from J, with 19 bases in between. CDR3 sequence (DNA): TGCGCCAGCAGCTTAAGTCGGGGGACTTTCCCTAGCACAGATACGCAGTATTTT. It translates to CASSLSRGTFPSTDTQYF.